This entry lists 13 T cell receptor beta chains sequenced from one sample in a study of shared clonotypes between healthy human individuals. Data came from immunoSEQ multiplex PCR; TCRdb stores just in-frame clones and leaves some out. The table shows some 1,100,000 clones, with around 82% occurring only once. Sequencing was performed on memory CD4+ T cells from PBMCs. Described subset: CD45RA-negative fraction. These receptors originate from a man between 18 and 35 years old in good health. Some clones in this sample may be carry-over from other donors' samples.

This clone has more than one count but fewer than ten. This rearrangement joins TRBV2 to TRBJ2-2; D is unclear. The CDR3 contains 11 residues. Germline V lookup: CDR1 SNHLY, CDR2 FYNNEI. With 8 bases removed from V and 2 bases from J, the gap between germline ends came to 3 bases. The CDR3 loop reads CASVNTGELFF. The CDR3 DNA reads as TGTGCCAGCGTCAACACCGGGGAGCTGTTTTTT. The variable domain in full, with the rest retrieved from reference TRBV2 and TRBJ2-2, is EPEVTQTPSHQVTQMGQEVILRCVPISNHLYFYWYRQILGQKVEFLVSFYNNEISEKSEIFDDQFSVERPDGSNFTLKIRSTKLEDSAMYFCASVNTGELFFGEGSRLTVL.

The table lists this clone with many counts. The chain is built from TRBV15 and TRBJ1-2; D remains unclear. The CDR3 is 13 amino acids. Trimming left V 1 base short and J 8 bases short, with 11 bases between. CDR1 and CDR2 from the germline V gene are LNHNV and YYDKDF (reference sequence). For the CDR3, the DNA is TGTGCCACCAGCAGAGTAGCGGGAGCCGGCTACACCTTC. It yields the protein CATSRVAGAGYTF.

This chain joins TRBV5-1 and TRBJ1-1; D uncertain. Deletions cut 6 bases from V and 1 base from J, with 16 bases between. CDR1 and CDR2 (germline): SGHRS, YFSETQ. This CDR3 spans 15 amino acids. CDR3 residues: CASTYSQRGNTEAFF. In DNA, the CDR3 is TGCGCCAGCACTTATTCACAGAGAGGGAACACTGAAGCTTTCTTT.

The genes are TRBV30 and TRBJ2-2; D is unresolved. Between the trimmed V and J ends, which lost 1 base and 6 bases, there was a span of 3 bases. The CDR3 consists of 11 residues. Germline CDR1 reads GTSNPN; CDR2 reads SVGIG (reference sequence). CDR3 protein: CAWSASGELFF. In DNA form, the CDR3 reads TGTGCCTGGAGTGCCTCCGGGGAGCTGTTTTTT.

Written as DNA, the CDR3 is TGTGCCAGCAGCTTGGACAGGGGGCAAAATGGCTACACCTTC. As protein: CASSLDRGQNGYTF. The genes are TRBV7-2 and TRBJ1-2; TRBD1 matches 11 bases. The CDR3 loop spans 14 amino acids. Germline CDR1 and CDR2: SGHTA and FQGNSA. V gave up 3 bases and J gave up 6 bases; unmatched junction bases: 3.

CDR3 sequence reads: CASSGPLAGGGNTQYF. In nucleotides, the CDR3 is TGTGCCAGCAGCGGCCCACTAGCGGGGGGCGGGAATACGCAGTATTTT. The rearrangement links TRBV7-3 to TRBJ2-3, with 12 bases that match TRBD2. Germline V gives CDR1 SGHTA, CDR2 FQGTGA. V lost 5 bases and J lost 7; bases outside the gene matches: 10. The length of the CDR3 is 16 residues.

The genes are TRBV28 and TRBJ2-5; possibly TRBD1 or TRBD2 for D (5 bases each). Trimming took off 5 bases at V and 10 bases at J, with 14 bases between the two ends. In germline, CDR1 is MDHEN, CDR2 SYDVKM. This CDR3 has 12 residues. Here the CDR3 DNA reads TGTGCCAGCAGTATCCCTGTGGGACGCCAGTACTTC. This translates into CASSIPVGRQYF.

This chain uses TRBV9 with TRBJ2-5, with 12 positions matching TRBD1. The CDR3 is made up of 21 amino acids. V gave up 9 bases and J gave up 1 base; unmatched junction bases: 25. Germline V CDR1 and CDR2: SGDLS, YYNGEE. The DNA of the CDR3 is TGTGCCACTCGGTCGGGACAGGGGGCCGGAGGGCGGGAGCCCGTCCAAGAGACCCAGTACTTC. It encodes CATRSGQGAGGREPVQETQYF. The variable domain in full, completed from reference TRBV9 and TRBJ2-5, reads DSGVTQTPKHLITATGQRVTLRCSPRSGDLSVYWYQQSLDQGLQFLIQYYNGEERAKGNILERFSAQQFPDLHSELNLSSLELGDSALYFCATRSGQGAGGREPVQETQYFGPGTRLLVL.

Only one count was recorded for this clone. The V gene is TRBV30, the J gene TRBJ2-5; weak D call: TRBD1 (6 bases). With the DNA end fitting TRBJ2-7 better, the J assignment may be wrong. This CDR3 contains 15 residues. Germline V gene data show CDR1 as GTSNPN and CDR2 as SVGIG (reference sequence). The CDR3 bases are TGTGCCTGGAGAAGAGGAACAGGGAGCTCCTACGAGCAGTACTTC. This sequence encodes CAWRRGTGSSYEQYF.

This clone was observed a handful of times. The chain is built from TRBV2 and TRBJ1-1, with D unclear. The CDR3 totals 12 residues. Germline V gene sequence: CDR1 SNHLY, CDR2 FYNNEI. The V and J ends lost 1 base and 7 bases respectively, with 7 bases between them. The CDR3: CASSEDRHEAFF. For the CDR3, the DNA is TGTGCCAGCAGTGAAGACCGACATGAAGCTTTCTTT.

This clone has a handful of counts. V is TRBV5-6 and J is TRBJ2-3; TRBD2 might be the D (5 bases). CDR1 and CDR2 (germline): SGHDT, YYEEEE. There are 15 residues in the CDR3. Between the trimmed V and J ends, which lost 4 bases and 1 base, there was a span of 13 bases. The DNA for the CDR3 is TGTGCCAGCAGCCGAACCGAGGGAGGCACAGATACGCAGTATTTT. This sequence encodes CASSRTEGGTDTQYF.

This chain links TRBV28 with TRBJ1-2; D gene ambiguous. Trimming pared 5 bases from V and 2 bases from J, leaving 12 bases between. The CDR3 contains 14 residues. Germline V gene sequence: CDR1 MDHEN, CDR2 SYDVKM. The CDR3 region has the DNA TGTGCCAGCAGTAGACCCGGAGGGAACTATGGCTACACCTTC. It codes for CASSRPGGNYGYTF.

The chain combines TRBV4-3 with TRBJ1-3; a possible D gene is TRBD1 (5 bases). This CDR3 is built from 14 residues. The V gene lost 0 bases and the J gene lost 8 bases, with 11 bases spanning the gap. Per the germline V gene, CDR1 is LGHNA and CDR2 is YSLEER. The CDR3: CASSQDRRVDTIYF. In DNA form, the CDR3 reads TGCGCCAGCAGCCAAGATCGCAGGGTGGACACCATATATTTT.